A few counts support the clone carrying this T cell receptor (beta chain). Time point denoted: blood at routine non-recurrence follow-up after resection. TCRdb used MiXCR to reprocess the 5' RACE reads, holding one entry per CDR3 protein. The data contain tens of thousands of distinct CDR3 sequences, more than 9.5% of them singletons. This entry is derived from a study of spatial heterogeneity in lung cancer. Study as a whole: Sequencing consistently turned up more beta-chain sequences than alpha-chain sequences.

The germline V and J ends were trimmed by 3 bases and 4 bases, with 9 bases remaining between them. The germline V gene encodes CDR1 MNHEY and CDR2 SMNVEV (reference sequence). CDR3 length equals 13 residues. Sequencing was performed on PBMCs, taken at follow-up. The sequence was collected from a male donor with early-stage non-small cell lung cancer. V and J are TRBV27 and TRBJ1-2; maybe TRBD1 (6 bases). DNA of the CDR3: TGTGCCAGCAGTTTTGGACAGACCTATGGCTACACCTTC. Residues: CASSFGQTYGYTF.